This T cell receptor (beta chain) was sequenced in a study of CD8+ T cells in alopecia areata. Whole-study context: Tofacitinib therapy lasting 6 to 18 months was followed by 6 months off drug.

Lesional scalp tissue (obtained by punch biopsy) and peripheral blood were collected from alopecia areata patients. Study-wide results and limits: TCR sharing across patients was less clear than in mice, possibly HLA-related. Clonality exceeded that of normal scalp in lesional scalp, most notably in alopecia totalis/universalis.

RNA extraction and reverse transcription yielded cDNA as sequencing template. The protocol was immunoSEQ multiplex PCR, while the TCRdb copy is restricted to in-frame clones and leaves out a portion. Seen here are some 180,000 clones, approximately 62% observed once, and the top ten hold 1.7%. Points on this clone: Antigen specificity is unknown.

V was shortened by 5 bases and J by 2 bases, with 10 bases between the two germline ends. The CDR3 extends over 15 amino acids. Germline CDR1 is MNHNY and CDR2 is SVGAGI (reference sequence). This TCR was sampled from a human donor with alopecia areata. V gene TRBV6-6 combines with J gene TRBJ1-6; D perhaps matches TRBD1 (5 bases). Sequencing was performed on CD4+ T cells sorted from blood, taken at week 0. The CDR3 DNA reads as TGTGCCAGCAGTCCGGGACTCACCTATAATTCACCCCTCCACTTT. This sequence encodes CASSPGLTYNSPLHF.